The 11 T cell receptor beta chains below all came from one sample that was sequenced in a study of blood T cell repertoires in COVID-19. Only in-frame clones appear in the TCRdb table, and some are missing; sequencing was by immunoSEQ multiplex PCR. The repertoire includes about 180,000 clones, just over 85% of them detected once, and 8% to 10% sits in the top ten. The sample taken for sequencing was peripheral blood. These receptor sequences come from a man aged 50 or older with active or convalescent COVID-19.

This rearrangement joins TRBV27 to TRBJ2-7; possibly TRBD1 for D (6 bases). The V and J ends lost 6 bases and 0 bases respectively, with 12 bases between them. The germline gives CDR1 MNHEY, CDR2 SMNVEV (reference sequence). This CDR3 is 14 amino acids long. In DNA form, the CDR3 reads TGTGCCAGCAGGACATCAGGGGCCTCCTACGAGCAGTACTTC. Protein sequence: CASRTSGASYEQYF.

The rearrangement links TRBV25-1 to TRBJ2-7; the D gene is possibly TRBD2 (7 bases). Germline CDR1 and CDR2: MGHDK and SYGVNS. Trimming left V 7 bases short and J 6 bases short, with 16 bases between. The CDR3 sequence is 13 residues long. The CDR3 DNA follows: TGTGCCAGCAAGGAGGGGGGGCGAGGCGAGCAGTACTTC. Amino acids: CASKEGGRGEQYF.

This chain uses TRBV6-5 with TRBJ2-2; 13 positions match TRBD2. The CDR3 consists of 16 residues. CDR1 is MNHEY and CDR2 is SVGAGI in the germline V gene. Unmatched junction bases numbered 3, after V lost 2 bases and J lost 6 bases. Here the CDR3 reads CASSYKLAGGPGELFF. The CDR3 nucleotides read TGTGCCAGCAGTTACAAACTAGCGGGAGGGCCCGGGGAGCTGTTTTTT.

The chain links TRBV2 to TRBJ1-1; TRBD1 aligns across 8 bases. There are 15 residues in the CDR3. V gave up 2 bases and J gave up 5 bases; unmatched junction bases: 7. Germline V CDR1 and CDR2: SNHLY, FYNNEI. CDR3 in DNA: TGTGCCAGCAGTGAATCTCAGGGGGCAAGGACTGAAGCTTTCTTT. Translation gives CASSESQGARTEAFF.

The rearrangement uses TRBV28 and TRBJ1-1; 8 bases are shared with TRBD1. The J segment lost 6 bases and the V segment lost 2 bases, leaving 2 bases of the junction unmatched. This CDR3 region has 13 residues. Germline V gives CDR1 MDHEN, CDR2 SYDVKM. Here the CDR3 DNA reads TGTGCCAGCAGTTTAACAGGGGGGGCTGAAGCTTTCTTT. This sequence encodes CASSLTGGAEAFF.

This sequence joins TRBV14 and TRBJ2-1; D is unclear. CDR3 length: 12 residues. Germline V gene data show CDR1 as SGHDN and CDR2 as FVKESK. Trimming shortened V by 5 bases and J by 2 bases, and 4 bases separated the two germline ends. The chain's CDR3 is CASSVTYNEQFF. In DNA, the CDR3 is TGTGCCAGCAGCGTAACCTACAATGAGCAGTTCTTC.

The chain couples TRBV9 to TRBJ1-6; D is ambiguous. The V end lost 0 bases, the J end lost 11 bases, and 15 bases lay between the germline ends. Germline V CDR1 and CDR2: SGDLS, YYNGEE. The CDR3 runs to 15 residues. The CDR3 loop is CASSVEDNIGTPLHF. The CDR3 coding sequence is TGTGCCAGCAGCGTAGAAGACAACATAGGAACACCCCTCCACTTT.

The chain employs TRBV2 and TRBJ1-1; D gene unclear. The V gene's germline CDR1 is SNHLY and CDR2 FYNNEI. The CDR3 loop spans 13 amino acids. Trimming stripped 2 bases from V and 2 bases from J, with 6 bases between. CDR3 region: CASSEWQNTEAFF. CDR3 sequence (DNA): TGTGCCAGCAGTGAATGGCAAAACACTGAAGCTTTCTTT.

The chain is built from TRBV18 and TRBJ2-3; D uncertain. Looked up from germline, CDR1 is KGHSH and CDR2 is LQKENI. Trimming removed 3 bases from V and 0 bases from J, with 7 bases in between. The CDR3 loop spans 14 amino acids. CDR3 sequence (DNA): TGTGCCAGCTCACCGACTCCTAGCACAGATACGCAGTATTTT. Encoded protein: CASSPTPSTDTQYF.

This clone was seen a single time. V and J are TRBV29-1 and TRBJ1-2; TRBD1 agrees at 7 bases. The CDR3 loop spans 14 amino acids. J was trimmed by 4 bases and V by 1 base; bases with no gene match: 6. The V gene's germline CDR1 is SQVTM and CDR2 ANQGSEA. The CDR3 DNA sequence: TGCAGCGTTGAAGCGACAGGGAGGCCCTATGGCTACACCTTC. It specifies CSVEATGRPYGYTF. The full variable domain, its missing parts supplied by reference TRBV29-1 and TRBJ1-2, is SAVISQKPSRDICQRGTSLTIQCQVDSQVTMMFWYRQQPGQSLTLIATANQGSEATYESGFVIDKFPISRPNLTFSTLTVSNMSPEDSSIYLCSVEATGRPYGYTFGSGTRLTVV.

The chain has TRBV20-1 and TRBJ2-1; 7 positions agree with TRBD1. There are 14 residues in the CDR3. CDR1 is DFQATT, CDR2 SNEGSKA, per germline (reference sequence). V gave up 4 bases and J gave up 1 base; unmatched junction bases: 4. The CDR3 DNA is TGCAGTGCTAATGACAGGGATTCCTACAATGAGCAGTTCTTC. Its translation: CSANDRDSYNEQFF.